Presented here are 24 T cell receptor beta chains from one specimen sequenced in a study of T cells in Graves' hyperthyroidism and ophthalmopathy. The investigators amplified TCR beta CDR3 regions from RNA transcripts. The TCR CDR3 was amplified in a first-round RT-PCR using the HTBI primer set. MiXCR was run by TCRdb on the multiplex PCR reads, yielding one entry per CDR3 protein. The table lists roughly 630,000 distinct CDR3 sequences, roughly 14% of them singletons, with 7.3% in the top ten. The sequencing sample was made of blood. The receptors shown here come from a woman aged 25-40 years with Graves' hyperthyroidism.

The table lists this clonotype with many counts. The chain recombines TRBV20-1 with TRBJ1-1; TRBD1 might be the D (6 bases). CDR3 size: 14 residues. V was pared by 6 bases and J by 5 bases, with 19 bases between. CDR1 DFQATT and CDR2 SNEGSKA come from the germline V gene (reference sequence). Here the CDR3 DNA reads TGCAGTGCCATTTCCAGGGGAGGGGATACTGAAGCTTTCTTT. It specifies CSAISRGGDTEAFF.

V and J are TRBV4-2 and TRBJ2-1; D gene ambiguous. In germline, CDR1 is LGHNA, CDR2 YNFKEQ. This CDR3 has 14 residues. The V and J ends lost 1 base and 6 bases respectively, with 10 bases between them. CDR3 protein: CASSQGFSSNEQFF. The CDR3 nucleotides read TGTGCCAGCAGCCAAGGATTTTCGAGCAATGAGCAGTTCTTC.

This clonotype appeared many times. The chain has TRBV2 and TRBJ2-2; D gene unclear. Per germline, CDR1 SNHLY and CDR2 FYNNEI. The V end lost 0 bases, the J end lost 6 bases, and 8 bases lay between the germline ends. This CDR3 has 14 residues. The CDR3 region has the DNA TGTGCCAGCAGTGAAGCGCTTGCTCCCGGGGAGCTGTTTTTT. Amino acids: CASSEALAPGELFF.

This clonotype was detected ten times or more. The genes are TRBV28 and TRBJ2-1; 8 bases map to TRBD1. CDR1 MDHEN and CDR2 SYDVKM come from the germline V gene. The CDR3 runs 17 residues. The J segment lost 9 bases and the V segment lost 4 bases, leaving 17 bases of the junction unmatched. The CDR3 DNA follows: TGTGCCAGCAGTTCCGCGACAGGGGCGAGGCTAGCCCGTGAGCAGTTCTTC. Translated, it gives CASSSATGARLAREQFF.

This rearrangement joins TRBV9 to TRBJ1-2; perhaps TRBD1 as D (5 bases). Trimming shortened V by 1 base and J by 4 bases, and 17 bases separated the two germline ends. The V gene's germline CDR1 is SGDLS and CDR2 YYNGEE. The CDR3 length is 16 residues. CDR3 nucleotide sequence: TGTGCCAGCAGCGTAAGGGGTAACGACAGTTTCTATGGCTACACCTTC. This codes for CASSVRGNDSFYGYTF.

J is TRBJ1-1 and V is TRBV6-1, with unresolved D. The germline V gene encodes CDR1 MNHNS and CDR2 SASEGT. Trimming took 8 bases from V and 5 from J, leaving 12 bases between them. The CDR3 is 12 residues long. CDR3 amino acids: CASREAWTEAFF. CDR3 in DNA: TGTGCCAGCCGGGAGGCATGGACTGAAGCTTTCTTT.

On this clonotype itself: A much larger clone differs by one base, so this may be a read error. The chain links TRBV12-3 or TRBV12-4 to TRBJ2-7; D might be TRBD2 (5 bases). The CDR3 extends over 14 amino acids. The CDR3 here is CASSSRGLSCEQYF. CDR3 in DNA: TGTGCCAGCAGCTCCCGCGGGCTCTCCTGCGAGCAGTACTTC.

This clonotype appeared a single time. A read error is possible here, since a much larger clone lies one base away. The chain is built from TRBV30 and TRBJ1-1; D is possibly TRBD1 (5 bases). Germline V gene sequence: CDR1 GTSNPN, CDR2 SVGIG (reference sequence). Trimming removed 7 bases at V and 1 base at J, with 10 bases between. The CDR3 covers 12 residues. The CDR3 loop is CAYGGGNTEAFF. CDR3 sequence (DNA): TGTGCCTACGGGGGGGGGAACACTGAAGCTTTCTTT.

Ten or more counts support this clonotype. This chain joins TRBV20-1 and TRBJ2-1, with 9 nucleotides matching TRBD2. Germline loops: CDR1 DFQATT, CDR2 SNEGSKA (reference sequence). The CDR3 has 17 amino acids. Trimming took 6 bases from V and 7 from J; bases not matched to a gene: 19. CDR3 in amino acids: CSASGHFSGSESNEQFF. CDR3 coding DNA: TGCAGTGCAAGTGGACACTTTAGCGGGAGTGAGAGTAATGAGCAGTTCTTC.

This clonotype was seen just once. CDR3 amino acids: CATGRDSNQPQHF. CDR3 in DNA: TGTGCCACAGGTAGGGATAGCAATCAGCCCCAGCATTTT. The gene calls are TRBV19 and TRBJ1-5, with D uncertain. The CDR3 has 13 amino acids. Between the trimmed V and J ends, which lost 10 bases and 0 bases, there was a span of 10 bases. Germline V gene data show CDR1 as LNHDA and CDR2 as SQIVND (reference sequence).

The genes are TRBV6-1 and TRBJ2-1; tentatively, D is TRBD2 (5 bases). The CDR3 extends over 15 amino acids. CDR1 and CDR2 from the germline V gene are MNHNS and SASEGT. V gave up 5 bases and J gave up 4 bases, with 15 bases separating them. CDR3: CASSPLGSQYNEQFF. The CDR3 nucleotides read TGTGCCAGCAGTCCCCTGGGGAGTCAGTACAATGAGCAGTTCTTC.

This clonotype was found a few times. V and J are TRBV20-1 and TRBJ2-2; TRBD2 agrees at 8 bases. The CDR3 runs to 14 residues. The J segment lost 2 bases and the V segment lost 5 bases, leaving 4 bases of the junction unmatched. Germline CDR1 and CDR2: DFQATT and SNEGSKA (reference sequence). The CDR3 DNA follows: TGCAGTGCTGTTAGCGGGGCAAACACCGGGGAGCTGTTTTTT. Its protein is CSAVSGANTGELFF.

The genes are TRBV24-1 and TRBJ2-7, with 9 nucleotides matching TRBD1. Looked up from germline, CDR1 is KGHDR and CDR2 is SFDVKD. The CDR3 has 16 amino acids. Trimming took 4 bases from V and 1 from J; bases not matched to a gene: 7. The CDR3 DNA reads TGTGCCACCAGTGACTCCAGGACAGGGGAATCCTACGAGCAGTACTTC. This translates into CATSDSRTGESYEQYF.

This clonotype was recorded at least ten times. V usage is TRBV7-2 and J usage is TRBJ2-7, with 10 bases lining up with TRBD2. Germline V gene data show CDR1 as SGHTA and CDR2 as FQGNSA. The CDR3 loop spans 15 amino acids. V was pared by 1 base and J by 7 bases, with 7 bases of the junction left unmatched. The CDR3 region is CASSLGLAGDGEQYF. The CDR3 coding sequence is TGTGCCAGCAGCTTAGGTCTAGCGGGAGACGGGGAGCAGTACTTC.

This clonotype was detected ten times or more. This chain links TRBV7-2 with TRBJ2-7, with a weak D call TRBD2 (5 bases). Germline V gene data show CDR1 as SGHTA and CDR2 as FQGNSA. V gave up 0 bases and J gave up 2 bases, with 5 bases separating them. CDR3 length: 13 amino acids. The CDR3 DNA sequence: TGTGCCAGCAGCTTAGCGGGAGCCTACGAGCAGTACTTC. Translating it yields CASSLAGAYEQYF.

This clonotype occurred many times. The genes are TRBV27 and TRBJ1-1; 7 nucleotides align to TRBD1. The CDR3 has 16 amino acids. CDR1 MNHEY and CDR2 SMNVEV come from the germline V gene (reference sequence). V lost 3 bases to trimming and J lost 5 bases; unmatched junction nucleotides: 12. CDR3 nucleotides: TGTGCCAGCAGTTTCCACGGGAGGGGGCGGATTACTGAAGCTTTCTTT. Translation gives CASSFHGRGRITEAFF.

Concerning this clonotype itself: This may come from a read error, since a much larger clone is one base off. The chain combines TRBV5-1 with TRBJ1-1; D unresolved. Germline V gene data show CDR1 as SGHRS and CDR2 as YFSETQ. CDR3 length: 13 residues. The CDR3 loop is CASSFELNTEASF. Written as DNA, the CDR3 is TGCGCCAGCAGCTTTGAACTAAACACTGAAGCTTCCTTT.

Remarks on this clonotype: Compared with germline, one end of the junction differs, possibly owing to a read error. The chain joins TRBV6-1 to TRBJ1-5; weak D call: TRBD1 (6 bases). This CDR3 is 15 amino acids long. Germline lookup yields CDR1 MNHNS and CDR2 SASEGT. CDR3 region: CAISESRGGNQPQHF. The CDR3 region has the DNA TGTGCCATCAGTGAGTCGAGAGGGGGAAATCAGCCCCAGCATTTT.

A note on this clonotype: A read error may be the cause here, since a much bigger clone is one base away. V and J are TRBV6-1 and TRBJ2-7, with D perhaps matching TRBD1 or TRBD2 (6 bases each). CDR3 length equals 15 residues. The V gene lost 11 bases and the J gene lost 0 bases, with 20 bases spanning the gap. Germline assignment: CDR1 MNHNS and CDR2 SASEGT. The CDR3: CAGGKPGRGSYEQYF. In DNA form, the CDR3 reads TGTGCCGGCGGGAAACCAGGCAGGGGCTCCTACGAGCAGTACTTC.

This clonotype was counted ten times or more. The V and J genes are TRBV11-3 and TRBJ2-3, with D tentatively TRBD2 (5 bases). This CDR3 region has 13 residues. Germline V lookup: CDR1 SGHNT, CDR2 YENEEA. Trimming removed 4 bases at V and 6 bases at J, with 11 bases between. CDR3 nucleotide sequence: TGTGCCAGCAGCTCAGCGGACCAGGATACGCAGTATTTT. Encoded protein: CASSSADQDTQYF. The full variable domain, its missing parts supplied by reference TRBV11-3 and TRBJ2-3, is EAGVVQSPRYKIIEKKQPVAFWCNPISGHNTLYWYLQNLGQGPELLIRYENEEAVDDSQLPKDRFSAERLKGVDSTLKIQPAELGDSAVYLCASSSADQDTQYFGPGTRLTVL.

The sample holds many counts of this clonotype. The rearrangement uses TRBV2 and TRBJ2-2; the D gene is possibly TRBD1 (5 bases). This CDR3 has 11 amino acids. CDR1 SNHLY and CDR2 FYNNEI come from the germline V gene. Trimming removed 6 bases from V and 9 bases from J, with 8 bases in between. CDR3 in amino acids: CASSSDRELFF. In nucleotides, the CDR3 is TGTGCCAGCAGCTCGGACAGGGAGCTGTTTTTT.

The chain carries TRBV18 and TRBJ2-7; 12 bases fit TRBD2. Germline lookup yields CDR1 KGHSH and CDR2 LQKENI. The length of the CDR3 is 17 residues. Losses at the gene ends were 3 bases for V and 2 bases for J; bases not matched to a gene: 8. The CDR3 DNA is TGTGCCAGCTCACCCCGGACTAGCGGGACCTATACCTACGAGCAGTACTTC. Its translation is CASSPRTSGTYTYEQYF.

Only a few counts were recorded for this clonotype. The gene calls are TRBV11-1 and TRBJ2-3; D remains unclear. The CDR3 sequence is 13 residues long. Trimming cost V 6 bases and J 1 base, with 8 bases left between them. Germline assignment: CDR1 SGHAT and CDR2 FQDESV (reference sequence). For the CDR3, the DNA is TGTGCCAGCAGGGGTCCAGGCACAGATACGCAGTATTTT. This codes for CASRGPGTDTQYF.

This chain links TRBV20-1 with TRBJ2-2; either TRBD1 or TRBD2 may supply D (5 bases each). The CDR3 contains 13 residues. Germline assignment: CDR1 DFQATT and CDR2 SNEGSKA (reference sequence). The V gene lost 6 bases and the J gene lost 3 bases, with 11 bases spanning the gap. DNA for the CDR3: TGCAGTGCGAGGGACGGCTACACCGGGGAGCTGTTTTTT. Its translation: CSARDGYTGELFF.